This T cell receptor beta chain was recovered during a study of CD8 T cells in Susac syndrome (dated by TCRdb to about 2019). About the investigation overall: Of the Susac syndrome patients who were sequenced, roughly 8 were in clinical remission while 5 or 6 had clinically active disease. Susac syndrome patients were therapy-naive, on corticosteroids (some also receiving IVIg), or on IVIg alone at blood withdrawal. The study used repertoire sequencing to test whether antigen drove CD8+ T cell activation and differentiation in Susac syndrome. The clonality of the CD8+ T cell repertoire was compared across 11 to 12 healthy donors, roughly 14 Susac syndrome patients and under 18 multiple sclerosis patients.

For this clonotype: The clone's antigen remains unknown. No much larger clone is present one base from it, and per-base qualities are unavailable.

RNA was extracted with the RNeasy kit and about 0.5 to 1 ug was reverse transcribed using random hexamers. The immunoSEQ multiplex PCR assay, which covers 54 Vbeta and 13 Jbeta segments, was used to amplify TCR beta CDR3 regions. To correct PCR amplification bias, a synthetic template baseline was used for both primer optimization and computational correction. Processing in the source paper ran as follows. Reads were assigned to V, D and J genes according to IMGT and analyzed in immunoSEQ Analyzer, with only productive sequences retained. To calculate clonality, Shannon entropy was normalized by log2 of the number of productive unique sequences and then subtracted from one. Public and private clones were assessed among the 100 most prevalent clones of each patient and control. Clones were defined as Susac-specific if absent from the healthy and MS cohorts, from around 1,000 published viral clones and from other ImmuneACCESS disease sequences. TCRdb reanalyzed the raw reads on its own, using fastp at Q25 for trimming and MiXCR for clone calling, and kept in-frame beta chains. Entries that share a CDR3 protein sequence are merged under the most common genes and DNA. The V and J calls shown here were made by TCRdb, not taken from the authors' results. The table for this sample lists some 200,000 distinct CDR3 sequences; 85% to 95% of them were counted only once. The leading ten clones occupy about 0.15% of the sample.

From a lookup of the germline V gene (reference sequence), CDR1 and CDR2 are SEHNR and FQNEAQ. From the cysteine through the phenylalanine, the CDR3 covers 14 amino acids. The entry retains the CDR3 DNA only, 42 bases that are in frame from base 1. Cut back by 6 bases and 0 bases, the V and J ends lie 10 bases apart. High-throughput TCR beta sequencing profiled peripheral blood CD8+ and CD4+ T cells from healthy donors, Susac syndrome patients and multiple sclerosis patients. Susac syndrome patients met recently defined diagnostic criteria for definite or probable disease. CD8+ TEMRA cells were enriched by FACS, while bulk CD8+ and CD4+ T cells were purified by magnetic negative isolation. Blood was collected in EDTA tubes and processed within 24 hours, with PBMCs isolated through density gradient centrifugation. PBMCs intended for TCR sequencing were cryopreserved in liquid nitrogen and were subsequently thawed in a 37 degrees C water bath. The sorted or isolated CD4+, CD8+ and CD8+ TEMRA cells reached a purity of at least 90%.

The investigation overall reported the following: The study acknowledged that relatively few individuals were included in the TCR sequencing and HLA analysis. Clonal expansion was observed in Susac syndrome CD8+ repertoires, with the highest expansion in CD8+ TEMRA cells and greater expansion in clinically active than in remitting patients. Some 15 and five Susac-specific public clones were found in the total CD8+ and CD8+ TEMRA repertoires, respectively.

What was sequenced was CD8+ T cells from PBMCs. This sequence originates from a human donor with Susac syndrome. The chain is assembled from TRBV7-9 and TRBJ2-3; tentative D gene TRBD1, with 6 bases matching. Read as DNA, the sequence is TGTGCCAGCAGACGAGGGACAAGCACAGATACGCAGTATTTT. Its translation is CASRRGTSTDTQYF.